The 18 T cell receptor beta chains presented below share a single source sample, sequenced in a study of blood T cells in healthy people across ages. A sample-barcoded 5' primer and a J-beta primer mix were used in a second PCR of roughly 6 to 11 cycles. One entry per CDR3 protein, called by TCRdb with MiXCR from the 5' RACE reads. The sample includes 650,000 to 800,000 distinct CDR3 sequences, approximately 44% seen only once; the top ten take nearly 20%. Sequences were obtained from blood. All receptors come from a man in his 60s in good health.

This clonotype has only one observation. The gene calls are TRBV7-9 and TRBJ2-7; no clear D gene. CDR3 length equals 14 residues. Germline CDR1 SEHNR, CDR2 FQNEAQ (reference sequence). V shed 1 base and J shed 7 bases, with 14 bases lying between them. CDR3 in DNA: TGTGCCAGCAGCTTAGTTCAAGTAGTTAGTGAGCAGTACTTC. It codes for CASSLVQVVSEQYF.

CDR3 protein: CASKARSGGASYNEQFF. The CDR3 DNA sequence: TGTGCCAGCAAGGCCCGAAGCGGGGGGGCCTCCTACAATGAGCAGTTCTTC. V usage is TRBV6-1 and J usage is TRBJ2-1, with 10 bases lining up with TRBD2. The CDR3 is 17 amino acids. V lost 7 bases and J lost 0; bases outside the gene matches: 9. Germline CDR1 and CDR2: MNHNS and SASEGT.

This clonotype was counted between two and nine times. The chain is built from TRBV20-1 and TRBJ2-7, with TRBD1 matching 10 bases. V shed 3 bases, J shed 7 bases, and the junction held 12 bases outside the gene matches. CDR3 length: 15 amino acids. The germline CDR1 and CDR2 sequences are DFQATT and SNEGSKA (reference sequence). Here the CDR3 DNA reads TGCAGTGCTAGGGTCATAGGGACAGGGGTAGAAGAGCAGTACTTC. Protein product: CSARVIGTGVEEQYF.

Remarks on this clonotype: A much bigger clone sits one base away, suggesting this may be a read error. The rearrangement links TRBV20-1 to TRBJ2-1; tentatively, D is TRBD2 (5 bases). The CDR3 spans 13 residues. The V gene's germline CDR1 is DFQATT and CDR2 SNEGSKA (reference sequence). V lost 6 bases and J lost 4, with 13 bases in between. As DNA, the CDR3 is TGCAGTGCCACCAGGACTGAGTACAATGAGCAGTTCTTC. It codes for CSATRTEYNEQFF.

This clonotype was counted many times. V gene TRBV6-5 combines with J gene TRBJ2-7; D not resolved. This CDR3 contains 13 residues. Per the germline V gene, CDR1 is MNHEY and CDR2 is SVGAGI. Deletions cut 2 bases from V and 0 bases from J, with 5 bases between. The CDR3 DNA sequence: TGTGCCAGCAGTTACAGTAGCTCCTACGAGCAGTACTTC. Translated, it gives CASSYSSSYEQYF.

The V gene is TRBV6-1, the J gene TRBJ2-7; 7 positions match TRBD1. The length of the CDR3 is 17 residues. Losses at the gene ends were 0 bases for V and 2 bases for J; bases not matched to a gene: 10. Germline CDR1 MNHNS, CDR2 SASEGT. The CDR3 is CASSEALQTGFPYEQYF. CDR3 nucleotide sequence: TGTGCCAGCAGTGAAGCGCTTCAGACAGGGTTCCCCTACGAGCAGTACTTC.

For the CDR3, the DNA is TGCAGTGCTAGAGTAGGGCTGGGTCAGCCCCAGCATTTT. Its protein is CSARVGLGQPQHF. The chain carries TRBV20-1 and TRBJ1-5; the D is unclear. V was trimmed by 1 base and J by 6 bases, leaving 10 bases between them. CDR1 and CDR2 (germline): DFQATT, SNEGSKA (reference sequence). The CDR3 length is 13 residues.

This rearrangement joins TRBV5-1 to TRBJ2-3; 8 bases fit TRBD2. CDR1 SGHRS and CDR2 YFSETQ come from the germline V gene. J gave up 0 bases and V 2 bases, and 11 bases lay outside the gene matches. The CDR3 runs to 18 residues. The CDR3 spells CASSFLAGGAASTDTQYF. The CDR3 DNA is TGCGCCAGCAGCTTCTTGGCGGGGGGCGCCGCTAGCACAGATACGCAGTATTTT.

The rearrangement uses TRBV20-1 and TRBJ2-1; D might be TRBD1 or TRBD2, each matching 5 bases. Germline CDR1 reads DFQATT; CDR2 reads SNEGSKA (reference sequence). CDR3 length: 13 amino acids. The V and J ends lost 0 bases and 6 bases respectively, with 9 bases between them. In DNA form, the CDR3 reads TGCAGTGCTAGAGATGGGGACGGCAATGAGCAGTTCTTC. Protein product: CSARDGDGNEQFF.

The V gene is TRBV29-1, the J gene TRBJ2-7; a possible D gene is TRBD2 (7 bases). The germline V and J ends were trimmed by 5 bases and 3 bases, with 11 bases remaining between them. Germline-derived CDR1 and CDR2 are SQVTM and ANQGSEA. The CDR3 is 12 residues long. Here the CDR3 reads CSVRRGGYEQYF. CDR3 DNA: TGCAGCGTTAGGAGGGGGGGCTACGAGCAGTACTTC.

This clonotype turned up a few times. The chain links TRBV29-1 to TRBJ1-1, with unresolved D. Per germline, CDR1 SQVTM and CDR2 ANQGSEA. Trimming took 5 bases from V and 6 from J, leaving 19 bases between them. The CDR3 is 14 amino acids. The CDR3 region has the DNA TGCAGCGTTCTAGCATCGGTAGGTCGCGCTGAAGCTTTCTTT. Translating gives CSVLASVGRAEAFF.

This clonotype was counted once. One junction end does not reproduce the germline sequence, and a read error may be involved. CDR3: CACSSRETQYF. In nucleotides, the CDR3 is TGTGCCTGTAGTTCCAGAGAGACCCAGTACTTC. This chain links TRBV19 with TRBJ2-5, with unresolved D. Germline V CDR1 and CDR2: LNHDA, SQIVND (reference sequence). The CDR3 runs 11 residues.

At least ten counts were recorded for this clonotype. V usage is TRBV9 and J usage is TRBJ2-5; D unresolved. CDR1 is SGDLS and CDR2 is YYNGEE in the germline V gene. The CDR3 extends over 13 amino acids. V dropped 0 bases and J dropped 3 bases, with 6 bases sitting between them. The CDR3 DNA reads TGTGCCAGCAGCGTAGGAGGAGAAGAGACCCAGTACTTC. Residues: CASSVGGEETQYF.

For this clonotype: A read error may produce the germline difference seen at one junction end. The chain links TRBV28 to TRBJ1-2; a weak D match, TRBD1 (5 bases). The CDR3 runs 14 residues. CDR1 MDHEN and CDR2 SYDVKM come from the germline V gene. DNA for the CDR3: TGTGCTAGCAGTGTAGGATCTGGGGGATATGGCTACACCTTC. Translated, it gives CASSVGSGGYGYTF.

The chain combines TRBV7-2 with TRBJ2-3; D unresolved. The CDR3 sequence is 11 residues long. The germline CDR1 and CDR2 sequences are SGHTA and FQGNSA. Trimming took 4 bases from V and 7 from J, leaving 6 bases between them. The CDR3 is CASSSPNTQYF. The CDR3 DNA reads TGTGCCAGCAGCTCGCCCAATACGCAGTATTTT.

This clonotype turned up a few times. The chain uses TRBV3-1 and TRBJ2-7; D is perhaps TRBD2 (7 bases). Germline V gene data show CDR1 as LGHDT and CDR2 as YNNKEL (reference sequence). Trimming removed 1 base at V and 2 bases at J, with 12 bases between. The CDR3 consists of 15 residues. In DNA, the CDR3 is TGTGCCAGCAGCCAAGCGGGGGGCGAAGCCTACGAGCAGTACTTC. This codes for CASSQAGGEAYEQYF.

J is TRBJ2-3 and V is TRBV20-1; 9 bases map to TRBD2. Germline V gene sequence: CDR1 DFQATT, CDR2 SNEGSKA (reference sequence). CDR3 length: 17 residues. J was trimmed by 2 bases and V by 7 bases; bases with no gene match: 16. CDR3 coding DNA: TGCAGTGTCAACCCCGTTGGGGCTAGCGGGGTCACAGATACGCAGTATTTT. It yields the protein CSVNPVGASGVTDTQYF.

J is TRBJ1-2 and V is TRBV27; possibly TRBD1 for D (6 bases). With 5 bases removed from V and 8 bases from J, the gap between germline ends came to 18 bases. Germline CDR1 and CDR2: MNHEY and SMNVEV (reference sequence). The CDR3 sequence is 14 residues long. CDR3 bases: TGTGCCAGCAGTCTCCAGGGGACCCCTTTCGGCTACACCTTC. Its protein product is CASSLQGTPFGYTF.